A single T cell receptor (beta chain) is shown here with its context. The antigen is undetermined. The sample comes from a study of T cell responses to AZD1222 COVID-19 vaccine. Study-level results: Baseline seropositivity characterized only a handful of AZD1222 recipients. Spike-specific TCR breadth and depth went up after people got two AZD1222 doses. It should be noted that donors were predominantly white British and more often female, and clonal diversity was possibly underestimated.

The CDR3 is 13 amino acids. This table comes from immunoSEQ multiplex PCR, and its TCRdb copy is limited to in-frame clones, with some not included. The sample includes approximately 150,000 clones, roughly 91% of them seen just once. This clonotype was obtained from an adult in good health. Sequenced here: peripheral blood, sampled on day 0 of AZD1222 vaccination. The rearrangement joins TRBV21-1 to TRBJ2-7; the DNA was not compared with TRBD1, the D call given in the table. TRBV21-1 is designated a pseudogene. CDR3 in amino acids: CASSKGSGAIEYF. Written as DNA, the CDR3 is TGTGCCAGCAGCAAGGGCTCAGGGGCGATTGAGTACTTC.